This TCR beta chain came from a study of cytomegalovirus exposure and HLA in healthy donors. Broader study findings: Confirmation was obtained in vitro that a few CMV-associated chains are specific for CMV antigens. Among the most significant clusters, several appeared linked to common viral pathogens in a later analysis.

A multiplex PCR was run with 60 Vbeta primers and 13 Jbeta primers. Clones were sequenced by immunoSEQ multiplex PCR, and TCRdb holds only the in-frame ones, with some missing. The sample contains some 91,000 clones, around 77% of which appear only once. V was shortened by 5 bases and J by 5 bases, with 13 bases between the two germline ends. In germline, CDR1 is SEHNR, CDR2 FQNEAQ (reference sequence). This CDR3 has 14 residues. Turning to this clone: Its antigen remains unidentified.

The chain uses TRBV7-9 and TRBJ1-5, with a tentative D call TRBD1 (5 bases). Specimen: PBMCs. The TCR sequence derives from a man aged 35-49 years in good health and CMV-seronegative. The CDR3 loop reads CASSRDSGYQPQHF. Written as DNA, the CDR3 is TGTGCCAGCAGCCGGGACTCGGGGTATCAGCCCCAGCATTTT.